The T cell receptor beta chain described here comes from a study of blood T cell repertoires in COVID-19. Study details: Acute and convalescent COVID-19 samples came from the United States, Italy and Spain. Sources were T cells, B-cell-depleted T cells, or PBMCs; the material itself was cDNA or gDNA.

Authors' methods: Counts of nucleated cells, estimated from reference gene primer amplification, were obtained. The assay was immunoSEQ multiplex PCR, and TCRdb's table has in-frame clones only and misses some. The DNA was the basis for D and trimming; V, J and clone size are from that table. The sample shows roughly 78,000 clones, around 86% of them seen only once. The germline gives CDR1 SQVTM, CDR2 ANQGSEA. The CDR3 is made up of 13 amino acids. V gave up 2 bases and J gave up 3 bases, with 11 bases separating them. This sequence originates from a woman aged 60 to 75 with acute or convalescent COVID-19. The sample consisted of peripheral blood. The chain is built from TRBV29-1 and TRBJ2-7; D unclear. CDR3 in amino acids: CSVENRSSYEQYF. CDR3 bases: TGCAGCGTTGAAAATCGGAGCAGCTACGAGCAGTACTTC.